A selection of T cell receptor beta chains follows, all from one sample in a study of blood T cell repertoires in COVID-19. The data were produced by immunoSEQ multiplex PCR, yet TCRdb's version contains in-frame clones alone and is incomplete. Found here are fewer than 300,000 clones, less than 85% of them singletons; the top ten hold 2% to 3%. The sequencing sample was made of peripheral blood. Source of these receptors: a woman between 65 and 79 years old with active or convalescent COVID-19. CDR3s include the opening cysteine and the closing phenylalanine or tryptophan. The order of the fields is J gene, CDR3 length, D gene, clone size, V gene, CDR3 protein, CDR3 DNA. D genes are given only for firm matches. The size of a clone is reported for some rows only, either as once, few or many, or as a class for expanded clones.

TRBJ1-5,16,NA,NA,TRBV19,CASSTSRLPSNQPQHF,TGTGCCAGTAGTACATCTCGGTTGCCGAGCAATCAGCCCCAGCATTTT
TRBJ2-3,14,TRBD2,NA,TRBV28,CASIPGLAGIAQYF,TGTGCCAGCATCCCGGGACTAGCGGGGATAGCGCAGTATTTT
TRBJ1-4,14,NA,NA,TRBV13,CASSQDWTNEKLFF,TGTGCCAGCAGCCAGGATTGGACAAATGAAAAACTGTTTTTT
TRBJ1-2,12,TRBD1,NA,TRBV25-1,CASSESGTGCTF,TGTGCCAGCAGTGAATCCGGGACAGGCTGTACCTTC
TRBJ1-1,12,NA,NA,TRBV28,CASSPTEREAFF,TGTGCCAGCAGTCCTACGGAGAGAGAAGCTTTCTTT
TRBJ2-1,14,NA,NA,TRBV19,CASKRAASDNEQFF,TGTGCCAGTAAAAGAGCGGCGTCGGACAATGAGCAGTTCTTC
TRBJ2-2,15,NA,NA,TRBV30,CAWSEGAANTGELFF,TGTGCCTGGAGCGAAGGGGCAGCGAACACCGGGGAGCTGTTTTTT
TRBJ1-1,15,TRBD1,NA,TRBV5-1,CASSWTGQGETEAFF,TGCGCCAGCAGCTGGACCGGGCAGGGGGAGACTGAAGCTTTCTTT
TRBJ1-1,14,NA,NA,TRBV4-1,CASSQEVRSTEAFF,TGCGCCAGCAGCCAAGAAGTAAGGAGCACTGAAGCTTTCTTT
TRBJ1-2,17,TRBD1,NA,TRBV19,CASSIRDRGRQGYGYTF,TGTGCCAGTAGTATCCGGGACAGGGGGCGCCAGGGCTATGGCTACACCTTC
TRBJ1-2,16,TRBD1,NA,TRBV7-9,CASQSRRQGIIGGYTF,TGTGCCAGCCAATCACGCCGACAGGGGATTATTGGGGGCTACACCTTC
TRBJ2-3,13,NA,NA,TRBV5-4,CASSFRGTDTQYF,TGTGCCAGCAGCTTCCGAGGCACAGATACGCAGTATTTT
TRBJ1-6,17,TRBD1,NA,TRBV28,CASSSGGQGSYNSPLHF,TGTGCCAGCAGTTCCGGGGGACAGGGGTCCTATAATTCACCCCTCCACTTT
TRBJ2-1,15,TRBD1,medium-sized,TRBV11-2,CASSLPGTGYNEQFF,TGTGCCAGCAGCTTACCCGGGACAGGGTACAATGAGCAGTTCTTC
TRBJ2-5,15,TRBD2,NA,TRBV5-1,CASSLVTSGQETQYF,TGCGCCAGCAGCTTGGTAACTAGCGGGCAAGAGACCCAGTACTTC
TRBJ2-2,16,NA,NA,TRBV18,CASSPPSAGNTGELFF,TGTGCCAGCTCACCACCTAGCGCGGGGAACACCGGGGAGCTGTTTTTT
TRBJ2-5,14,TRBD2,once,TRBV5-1,CASSLLAGKETQYF,TGCGCCAGCAGCTTGCTAGCGGGAAAAGAGACCCAGTACTTC
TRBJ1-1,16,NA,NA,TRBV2,CASSEAGGRMRTEAFF,TGTGCCAGCAGTGAAGCCGGGGGGCGGATGAGGACTGAAGCTTTCTTT
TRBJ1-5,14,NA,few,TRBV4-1,CASSQDRGNQPQHF,TGCGCCAGCAGCCAAGACCGGGGGAATCAGCCCCAGCATTTT
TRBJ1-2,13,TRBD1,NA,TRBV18,CASSIRQGIGYTF,TGTGCCAGCTCAATAAGACAGGGAATTGGCTACACCTTC
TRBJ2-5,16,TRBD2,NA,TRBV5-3,CARSAWTSGSIGTQYF,TGTGCCAGAAGCGCCTGGACTAGCGGGAGTATAGGGACCCAGTACTTC
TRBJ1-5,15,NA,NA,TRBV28,CASSLGGSSNQPQHF,TGTGCCAGCAGTTTGGGGGGTAGTAGCAATCAGCCCCAGCATTTT
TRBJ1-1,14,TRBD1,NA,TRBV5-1,CASSLIGGETEAFF,TGCGCCAGCAGCTTGATAGGGGGCGAGACTGAAGCTTTCTTT
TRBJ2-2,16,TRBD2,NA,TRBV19,CASSITSGSLGGELFF,TGTGCCAGTAGTATAACTAGCGGGAGCCTGGGCGGGGAGCTGTTTTTT
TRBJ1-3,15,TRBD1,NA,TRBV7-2,CASSLRRDSGNTIYF,TGTGCCAGCAGCTTGCGAAGGGACAGTGGAAACACCATATATTTT
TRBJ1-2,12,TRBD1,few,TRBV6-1,CASSETGSGYTF,TGTGCCAGCAGTGAGACAGGGAGCGGCTACACCTTC
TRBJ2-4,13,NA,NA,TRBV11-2,CASSPGPENIQYF,TGTGCCAGCAGCCCAGGGCCCGAAAACATTCAGTACTTC
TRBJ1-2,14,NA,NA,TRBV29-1,CSVDGGPTPYGYTF,TGCAGCGTTGATGGCGGGCCAACACCCTATGGCTACACCTTC
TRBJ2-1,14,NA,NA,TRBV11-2,CASSLDPAYNEQFF,TGTGCCAGCAGCTTAGACCCAGCCTACAATGAGCAGTTCTTC
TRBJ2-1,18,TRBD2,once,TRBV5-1,CASSLAPGLAGEGYEQFF,TGCGCCAGCAGCTTGGCTCCGGGACTAGCGGGAGAAGGGTATGAGCAGTTCTTC
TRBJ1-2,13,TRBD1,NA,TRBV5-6,CASSVQGAGGYTF,TGTGCCAGCAGCGTACAGGGGGCTGGTGGCTACACCTTC
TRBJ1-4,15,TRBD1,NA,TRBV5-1,CASSIGQEVDEKLFF,TGCGCCAGCAGCATCGGACAGGAGGTGGATGAAAAACTGTTTTTT
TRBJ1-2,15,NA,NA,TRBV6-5,CASSYGPGMGYGYTF,TGTGCCAGCAGTTACGGACCAGGGATGGGCTATGGCTACACCTTC
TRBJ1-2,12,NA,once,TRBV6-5,CASKAGMYGYTF,TGTGCCAGCAAGGCGGGAATGTATGGCTACACCTTC
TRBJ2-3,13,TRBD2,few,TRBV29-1,CSVELAGTDTQYF,TGCAGCGTTGAGTTAGCGGGAACAGATACGCAGTATTTT
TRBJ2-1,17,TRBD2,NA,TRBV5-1,CASSLLAGGVSYNEQFF,TGCGCCAGCAGCTTGCTGGCGGGAGGAGTCTCCTACAATGAGCAGTTCTTC
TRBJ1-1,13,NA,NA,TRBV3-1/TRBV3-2,CASSQAGSTEAFF,TGTGCCAGCAGCCAAGCGGGGAGTACTGAAGCTTTCTTT
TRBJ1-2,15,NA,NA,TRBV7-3,CASSSGGGTNYGYTF,TGTGCCAGCAGCTCCGGCGGAGGTACTAACTATGGCTACACCTTC
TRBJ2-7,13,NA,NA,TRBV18,CASSRGRVNEQYF,TGTGCCAGCTCACGGGGCAGGGTCAACGAGCAGTACTTC
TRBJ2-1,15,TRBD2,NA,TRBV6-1,CASSEGRGAYNEQFF,TGTGCCAGCAGTGAGGGACGGGGGGCCTACAATGAGCAGTTCTTC
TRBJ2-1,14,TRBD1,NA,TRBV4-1,CASSQPTGGGEQFF,TGCGCCAGCAGCCAACCAACAGGGGGCGGTGAGCAGTTCTTC
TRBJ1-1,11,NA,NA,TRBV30,CAWSLGAEAFF,TGTGCCTGGAGTTTGGGCGCTGAAGCTTTCTTT
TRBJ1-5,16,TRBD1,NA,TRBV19,CASSTTGGIGNQPQHF,TGTGCCAGTAGTACCACAGGGGGTATTGGCAATCAGCCCCAGCATTTT
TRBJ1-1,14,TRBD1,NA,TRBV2,CASRTGGTNTEAFF,TGTGCCAGCCGGACAGGGGGCACCAACACTGAAGCTTTCTTT
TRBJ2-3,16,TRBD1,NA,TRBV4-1,CASSEEDRGQGDTQYF,TGCGCCAGCAGCGAAGAGGACAGGGGGCAAGGAGATACGCAGTATTTT
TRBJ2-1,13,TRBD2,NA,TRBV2,CASTDGLVYEQFF,TGTGCCAGCACCGATGGACTAGTTTATGAGCAGTTCTTC
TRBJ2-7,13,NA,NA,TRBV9,CASSPTSSNEQYF,TGTGCCAGCAGCCCCACCTCTAGCAACGAGCAGTACTTC
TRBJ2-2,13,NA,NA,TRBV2,CASSSRRTGELFF,TGTGCCAGCAGCTCCAGAAGAACCGGGGAGCTGTTTTTT
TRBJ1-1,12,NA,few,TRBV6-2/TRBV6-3,CASSLEYTEAFF,TGTGCCAGCAGTCTGGAGTACACTGAAGCTTTCTTT
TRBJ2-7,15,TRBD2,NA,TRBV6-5,CASSYEREGSREQYF,TGTGCCAGCAGTTACGAGCGGGAGGGTTCGAGGGAGCAGTACTTC
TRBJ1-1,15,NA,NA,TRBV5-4,CASSLDIGGATEAFF,TGTGCCAGCAGCCTCGACATAGGGGGGGCCACTGAAGCTTTCTTT
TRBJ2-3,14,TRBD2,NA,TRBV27,CASSGGSHTDTQYF,TGTGCCAGCTCTGGCGGGAGCCACACAGATACGCAGTATTTT
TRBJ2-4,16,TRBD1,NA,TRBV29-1,CSVEGRDREGKNIQYF,TGCAGCGTTGAGGGACGGGACAGGGAAGGCAAAAACATTCAGTACTTC
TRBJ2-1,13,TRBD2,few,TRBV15,CATSSGRGNEQFF,TGTGCCACCTCTAGCGGGAGGGGCAATGAGCAGTTCTTC
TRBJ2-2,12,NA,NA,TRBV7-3,CASNLGVGELFF,TGTGCCAGCAACCTAGGAGTCGGGGAGCTGTTTTTT